Below, 13 T cell receptor beta chains from the same sample are listed, as sequenced in a study of shared T cell receptors in the human thymus. Clones were read by immunoSEQ multiplex PCR, and TCRdb kept only the in-frame ones, dropping some. Of about 710,000 clones in the sample, about 90% were seen once. The data also belong to a second study, concerning human thymus T cells.

Sequencing input: thymocytes. The source is a boy under two years old with a congenital heart defect.

The count of this clone is one. This chain links TRBV10-3 with TRBJ2-7; 8 bases are shared with TRBD1. The CDR3 is 15 amino acids. Trimming cost V 5 bases and J 6 bases; bases outside gene matches: 12. From germline, CDR1 is ENHRY and CDR2 SYGVKD. The CDR3 bases are TGTGCCATCAGTCGACAGGGGCATTATCCTCTCGAGCAGTACTTC. It yields the protein CAISRQGHYPLEQYF.

A note on this clone: A junction boundary mismatches the germline segment, possibly from a read error. The chain joins TRBV7-7 to TRBJ2-3; 7 positions match TRBD1. This CDR3 has 13 amino acids. Germline CDR1 reads SSHAT; CDR2 reads FNYEAQ (reference sequence). CDR3 coding DNA: TGTGCTAGCAGCCTGGACAGGCCAGATACGCAGTATTTT. This encodes CASSLDRPDTQYF.

The chain is built from TRBV28 and TRBJ2-3, with D perhaps TRBD2 (6 bases). The length of the CDR3 is 19 residues. CDR1 MDHEN and CDR2 SYDVKM come from the germline V gene. V gave up 2 bases and J gave up 3 bases, with 24 bases separating them. The CDR3 loop reads CASSLPPTRLSAITDTQYF. As DNA, the CDR3 is TGTGCCAGCAGTTTACCACCGACTAGATTATCCGCTATAACAGATACGCAGTATTTT.

In this sample, this clone turned up once. The chain links TRBV10-2 to TRBJ1-1; perhaps TRBD1 as D (6 bases). Trimming shortened V by 3 bases and J by 5 bases, and 16 bases separated the two germline ends. The CDR3 has 15 amino acids. The germline gives CDR1 WSHSY, CDR2 SAAADI. In DNA, the CDR3 is TGCGCCAGCAGTGAAGAACAGGGTTCATGGACTGAAGCTTTCTTT. This sequence encodes CASSEEQGSWTEAFF.

The CDR3 sequence: CASHETGDSNQPQHF. The CDR3 region has the DNA TGTGCCAGCCATGAGACAGGGGATAGCAATCAGCCCCAGCATTTT. The chain carries TRBV28 and TRBJ1-5; 8 nucleotides line up with TRBD1. The CDR3 spans 15 residues. Germline-derived CDR1 and CDR2 are MDHEN and SYDVKM. Trimming removed 8 bases from V and 0 bases from J; junction bases left unmatched: 6.

DNA of the CDR3: TGTGCCTGGAGTGAAGGGAGCCCCTACGAGCAGTACTTC. Protein: CAWSEGSPYEQYF. The chain employs TRBV30 and TRBJ2-7; D is possibly TRBD2 (5 bases). Per the germline V gene, CDR1 is GTSNPN and CDR2 is SVGIG (reference sequence). V was cut by 1 base and J by 2 bases, with 9 bases left in between. The CDR3 totals 13 residues.

In its sample, this clone was seen once. This chain uses TRBV10-1 with TRBJ2-2; the D is unclear. The CDR3 sequence is 14 residues long. Trimming took 0 bases from V and 7 from J, leaving 9 bases between them. The germline V gene has CDR1 WNHNN and CDR2 SYGVQD (reference sequence). The DNA for the CDR3 is TGCGCCAGCAGTGAGTCGCCAGGCTTCGGGGAGCTGTTTTTT. Its translation: CASSESPGFGELFF.

V and J are TRBV6-5 and TRBJ2-5; 9 bases are a match to TRBD1. Trimming cost V 2 bases and J 5 bases; bases outside gene matches: 6. CDR1 and CDR2 from the germline V gene are MNHEY and SVGAGI. The CDR3 spans 15 residues. CDR3 sequence reads: CASSYRGQGPETQYF. The CDR3 DNA follows: TGTGCCAGCAGTTACCGCGGACAGGGGCCGGAGACCCAGTACTTC.

DNA for the CDR3: TGTGCCAGCATTCACGTTGACAGGAAAGCTTTCTTT. Its translation is CASIHVDRKAFF. J is TRBJ1-1 and V is TRBV6-1; possible D gene TRBD1, 6 bases. CDR1 MNHNS and CDR2 SASEGT come from the germline V gene. This CDR3 spans 12 amino acids. V gave up 7 bases and J gave up 9 bases, with 15 bases separating them.

The chain couples TRBV6-5 to TRBJ2-2, with 7 positions matching TRBD1. V was pared by 7 bases and J by 0 bases, with 5 bases of the junction left unmatched. Per the germline V gene, CDR1 is MNHEY and CDR2 is SVGAGI. The CDR3 loop spans 15 amino acids. CDR3 coding DNA: TGTGCCAGCACCGACAGGGAGCCGAACACCGGGGAGCTGTTTTTT. Its translation: CASTDREPNTGELFF.

In this sample, this clone turned up once. V gene TRBV28 combines with J gene TRBJ1-5; 9 bases align to TRBD1. The CDR3 length is 15 residues. The germline CDR1 and CDR2 sequences are MDHEN and SYDVKM. With V trimmed by 6 bases and J by 7 bases, 10 bases remained unmatched. The chain's CDR3 is CASRPNRGLWQPQHF. CDR3 nucleotide sequence: TGTGCCAGCAGACCTAACAGGGGGCTATGGCAGCCCCAGCATTTT.

V and J are TRBV18 and TRBJ2-7; D possibly corresponds to TRBD2 (5 bases). V shed 6 bases and J shed 3 bases, with 24 bases lying between them. Germline V gene lookup returns CDR1 KGHSH and CDR2 LQKENI. The CDR3 loop spans 17 amino acids. CDR3 DNA sequence: TGTGCCAGCTCTCCCCCTACCCCATGGGGAGCAGTCTACGAGCAGTACTTC. Protein: CASSPPTPWGAVYEQYF.

The chain combines TRBV28 with TRBJ2-1; 9 nucleotides match TRBD1. Germline-derived CDR1 and CDR2 are MDHEN and SYDVKM. This CDR3 has 11 amino acids. V dropped 3 bases and J dropped 14; count of bases not matched to a gene: 2. CDR3 sequence: CASSLGTGKFF. The CDR3 nucleotides are TGTGCCAGCAGTTTGGGGACAGGGAAGTTCTTC.